This T cell receptor beta chain derives from a study of T cells in Graves' hyperthyroidism and ophthalmopathy. Overall study: The blood sample was taken at first diagnosis, before treatment began. Study findings and constraints: The majority of expanded thyroid clonotypes above 0.001 also appeared in blood. The model anticipated ophthalmopathy a median around six months pre-onset.

On this clonotype itself: No antigen is known for it.

PBMCs stemmed from 10 ml fresh peripheral blood. V lost 3 bases, J lost 3 bases, and 5 bases stayed unmatched. This CDR3 spans 16 amino acids. Per the germline V gene, CDR1 is KGHSH and CDR2 is LQKENI. From RNA transcripts, TCR beta CDR3 regions were amplified. Using the HTBI primer set, a first-round RT-PCR was run on the TCR CDR3. TCRdb used MiXCR to reprocess the multiplex PCR reads, holding one entry per CDR3 protein. This sample has more than 150,000 distinct CDR3 sequences; approximately 15% occur once, and the top ten carry roughly 28%. The specimen was blood. J is TRBJ1-4 and V is TRBV18; 9 nucleotides agree with TRBD1. The sequence derives from a woman aged 45-59 years with Graves' hyperthyroidism. Written as DNA, the CDR3 is TGTGCCAGCTCACCCGCCGGACAGGGGCCTAATGAAAAACTGTTTTTT. It translates to CASSPAGQGPNEKLFF. Variable domain in full (rest from reference TRBV18 and TRBJ1-4): NAGVMQNPRHLVRRRGQEARLRCSPMKGHSHVYWYRQLPEEGLKFMVYLQKENIIDESGMPKERFSAEFPKEGPSILRIQQVVRGDSAAYFCASSPAGQGPNEKLFFGSGTQLSVL.